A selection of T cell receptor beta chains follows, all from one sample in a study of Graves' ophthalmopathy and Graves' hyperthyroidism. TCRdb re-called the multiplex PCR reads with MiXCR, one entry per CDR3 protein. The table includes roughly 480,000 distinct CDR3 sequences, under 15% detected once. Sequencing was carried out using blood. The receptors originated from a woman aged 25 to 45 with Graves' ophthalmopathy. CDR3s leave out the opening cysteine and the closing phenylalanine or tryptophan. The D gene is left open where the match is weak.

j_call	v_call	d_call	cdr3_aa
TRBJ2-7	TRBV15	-	ATRRSGSEQY
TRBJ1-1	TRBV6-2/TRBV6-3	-	ASCGRGFSMNTEAF
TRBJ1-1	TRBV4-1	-	ASSQVGLNTEAF
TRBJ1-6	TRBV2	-	ASRPGLNNSPLH
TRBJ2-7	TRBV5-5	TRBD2	ASSLETSRAYEQY
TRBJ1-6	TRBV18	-	ASSQVFGIHSPLH
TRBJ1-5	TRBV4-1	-	ASSHILGGRSNQPQH
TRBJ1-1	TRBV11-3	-	ASSLEGREWTEAF
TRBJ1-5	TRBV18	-	ASSPESGYNQPQH
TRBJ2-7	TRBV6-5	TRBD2	ASSYSSGALSYEQY
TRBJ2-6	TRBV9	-	ASTLGASGANVLT
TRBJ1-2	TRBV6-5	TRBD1	ASSPDRARGYT
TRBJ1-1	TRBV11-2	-	ASSLEAGAGRTEAF
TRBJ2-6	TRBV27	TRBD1	ASSPPGQAPGANVLT
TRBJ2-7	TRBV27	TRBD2	ASRGGGAIEQY
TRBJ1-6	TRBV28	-	ASSFRSSYNSPLH
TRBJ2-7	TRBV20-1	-	SARGVSTDEQY
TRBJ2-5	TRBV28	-	ASSSRQLTTQY
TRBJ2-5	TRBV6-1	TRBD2	ASSFLAGGLLETQY
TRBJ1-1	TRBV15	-	ATSRRGLNTEAF
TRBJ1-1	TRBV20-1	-	SARLRRTLDTEAF
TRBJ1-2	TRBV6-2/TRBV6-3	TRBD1	ASNDGRGPLNYGYT
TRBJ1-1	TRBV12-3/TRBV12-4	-	ASKLGRGAF
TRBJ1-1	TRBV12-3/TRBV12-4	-	ASSRGGLMTTEAF
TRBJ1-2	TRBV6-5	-	ASISPGTGTNYGYT
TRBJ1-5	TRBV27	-	ASSLDIFGQPQH
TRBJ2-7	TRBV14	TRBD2	ASSQDRDVLAGYPMGEQY
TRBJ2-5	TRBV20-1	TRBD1	SAHPGTGGETQY
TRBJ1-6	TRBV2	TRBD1	ASSVTGGLYYNSPLH
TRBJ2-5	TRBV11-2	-	ASSLVVGQETQY
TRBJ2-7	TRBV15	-	ATSRDPNYEQY
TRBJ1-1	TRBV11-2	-	ASSHRGPDTEAF
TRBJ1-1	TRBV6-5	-	ASSYRAESSAF